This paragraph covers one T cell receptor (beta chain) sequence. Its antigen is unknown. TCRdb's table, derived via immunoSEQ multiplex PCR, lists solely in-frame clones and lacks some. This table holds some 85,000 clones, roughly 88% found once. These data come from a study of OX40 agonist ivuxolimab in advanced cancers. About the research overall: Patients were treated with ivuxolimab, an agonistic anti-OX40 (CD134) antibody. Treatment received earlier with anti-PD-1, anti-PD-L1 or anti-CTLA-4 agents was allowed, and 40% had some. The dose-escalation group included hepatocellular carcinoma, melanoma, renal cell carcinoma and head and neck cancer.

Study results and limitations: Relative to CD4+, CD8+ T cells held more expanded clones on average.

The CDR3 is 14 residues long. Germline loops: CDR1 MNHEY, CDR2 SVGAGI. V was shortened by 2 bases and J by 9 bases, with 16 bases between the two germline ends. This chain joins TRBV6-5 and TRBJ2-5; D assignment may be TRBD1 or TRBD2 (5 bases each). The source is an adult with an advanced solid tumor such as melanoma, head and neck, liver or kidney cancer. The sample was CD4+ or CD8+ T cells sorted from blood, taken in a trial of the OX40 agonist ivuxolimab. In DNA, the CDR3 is TGTGCCAGCAGTTACCCGGGACGACCAAGGGCCCAGTACTTC. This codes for CASSYPGRPRAQYF.